This T cell receptor (beta chain) was documented in a study of immune evolution from preneoplasia to lung adenocarcinoma (dated by TCRdb to the early 2020s). Study-wide context: HLA loss of heterozygosity was seen in about 7.6%, 15% and 36% of AIS, MIA and ADC lesions, and in no AAH lesions. Immune contexture across lung adenocarcinoma precursors and invasive adenocarcinoma was profiled using immune gene expression, TCR sequencing and multiplex immunofluorescence. Resected precursor lesions (AAH, AIS, MIA) and invasive adenocarcinomas were compared against paired morphologically normal lung tissue. The sample size depended on which specimens were available, not on a prior power calculation. The immune data were integrated with whole exome sequencing and methylation data from the same cohort of nodules. The overall cohort comprised 40 to 55 patients with pulmonary nodules who underwent surgical resection. A total of about 51 patients contributed TCR sequencing data. The study reported that 100 to 120 samples were used for TCR sequencing. Class I HLA alleles were inferred from exome data with POLYSOLVER, and allele-specific HLA loss was detected with LOHHLA.

Using the immunoSEQ hsTCRbeta Kit, TCR beta CDR3 regions were sequenced from DNA. The study's processing was this. The ImmunoSEQ Analyzer was used to analyse the TCR sequencing data. T cell clonality was defined as 1 minus Pielou's evenness, calculated on productive rearrangements. T cell diversity was measured with the inverse Simpson index on productive templates. T cell density was TCR beta template counts normalized to usable DNA, estimated by amplifying and sequencing housekeeping genes. Two-sided Kruskal-Wallis tests were used to compare TCR metrics across histologic stages. As stored in TCRdb, this immuneACCESS dataset retains in-frame rearrangements with V and J assigned. A fraction of the clones does not appear; measured against another copy, unresolved V genes explain less than half of the discrepancy, and the remainder lacks a known reason. V and J calls and clone size are as listed in that table; D and trimming were resolved from the DNA. For this sample there are around 21,000 clones; roughly 76% appear just once. The top ten clones comprise around 6% of the sample.

What the authors observed across the whole study: All patients were from Japan and China, so applicability to Western populations was uncertain. Normal lung had the highest top T cell clone frequencies, and these frequencies appeared to fall progressively from AAH through AIS, MIA and invasive adenocarcinoma. The findings were based on association rather than direct causation, and larger cohorts with long-term follow-up and longitudinal biopsies were deemed needed. T cell clonality was highest in KRAS-mutant nodules compared with EGFR-mutant or double wild-type lesions. Normal lung showed the highest clonality, whereas later-stage lesions appeared to have higher T cell density and diversity but lower clonality.

The germline V end is reduced by 5 bases and the J end by 5 bases; junction bases left unmatched: 19. CDR1 and CDR2 (SGHVS, FQNEAQ) derive from the germline V gene. The CDR3 sequence holds 18 residues, the cysteine and phenylalanine included. The retained sequence is limited to the CDR3, 54 bases, with the frame set at the first base. Resection was performed on patients in Japan or China between about 2014 and 2017. Histologic diagnosis of each case was confirmed independently by two lung cancer pathologists on H&E slides. To enrich premalignant or tumor cells for nucleic acid extraction, macro-dissection was performed after pathologic assessment. DNA was isolated from FFPE tissue using the AllPrep DNA/RNA FFPE Kit. As for this clone: Its binding antigen is unknown. There are no base qualities to consult, and no much larger clone falls within one base.

This clonotype was obtained from a person in their sixties or seventies with lung adenocarcinoma. The rearranged chain carries TRBV7-8 and TRBJ2-7, with 9 bases in between that match TRBD2. Sequencing used FFPE invasive lung adenocarcinoma tissue. The sample's cell subset or site label is to be understood as: frankly invasive lung adenocarcinoma (ADC). The DNA reads TGTGCCAGCAGCCTACGAGCGGGGGGCCCGGGGAGACGGGACGAGCAGTACTTC. The translation is CASSLRAGGPGRRDEQYF.